These 7 T cell receptor beta chains originate from one sample sequenced in a study of blood T cell repertoires in COVID-19 (dated by TCRdb to about 2020). Library preparation was by the immunoSEQ multiplex PCR assay. TCRdb retrieved this table from immuneACCESS and kept in-frame rearrangements only. Not all clones are present; in checked studies, unresolved V genes account for under half, and no reason is known for the remainder. This sample is represented by 120,000 to 150,000 clones; roughly 80% of them were singletons. The ten largest clonotypes hold under 10% of the sample. The sequencing sample was made of peripheral blood. Receptors originate from a man aged 45-65 years with active or convalescent COVID-19.

The CDR3 bases are TGTGCCAGCAGCGCGTATCGGGTGATGACTAACTATGGCTACACCTTC. Protein product: CASSAYRVMTNYGYTF. The rearrangement joins TRBV7-2 to TRBJ1-2; D call uncertain. This CDR3 contains 16 residues. The germline CDR1 and CDR2 sequences are SGHTA and FQGNSA. The V and J ends lost 5 bases and 0 bases respectively, with 16 bases between them. Combining the CDR3 with reference TRBV7-2 and TRBJ1-2 gives the whole variable domain GAGVSQSPSNKVTEKGKDVELRCDPISGHTALYWYRQSLGQGLEFLIYFQGNSAPDKSGLPSDRFSAERTGGSVSTLTIQRTQQEDSAVYLCASSAYRVMTNYGYTFGSGTRLTVV.

The DNA for the CDR3 is TGTGCCAGCAGCTCGTTCAGCGCTGCGAACACCGGGGAGCTGTTTTTT. Translated, it gives CASSSFSAANTGELFF. The chain is built from TRBV5-4 and TRBJ2-2; no firm D call. V lost 3 bases to trimming and J lost 0 bases, with 12 bases between them. CDR3 length: 16 amino acids. Looked up from germline, CDR1 is SGHNT and CDR2 is YYREEE (reference sequence). The full variable domain, in which reference TRBV5-4 and TRBJ2-2 provide the parts outside the CDR3, is ETGVTQSPTHLIKTRGQQVTLRCSSQSGHNTVSWYQQALGQGPQFIFQYYREEENGRGNFPPRFSGLQFPNYSSELNVNALELDDSALYLCASSSFSAANTGELFFGEGSRLTVL.

This clone has just one count. CDR3 sequence reads: CASRFTWETQYF. CDR3 nucleotides: TGTGCCAGCAGGTTTACATGGGAGACCCAGTACTTC. V is TRBV27 and J is TRBJ2-5; unclear D gene. Trimming removed 6 bases from V and 5 bases from J, with 10 bases in between. Germline V gene lookup returns CDR1 MNHEY and CDR2 SMNVEV (reference sequence). The CDR3 runs to 12 residues.

The chain recombines TRBV18 with TRBJ2-2; D possibly corresponds to TRBD2 (5 bases). This CDR3 has 16 amino acids. CDR1 and CDR2 (germline): KGHSH, LQKENI. Trimming stripped 5 bases from V and 1 base from J, with 14 bases between. CDR3 coding DNA: TGTGCCAGCTCATCTAGGCCTAGCCGGAACACCGGGGAGCTGTTTTTT. This codes for CASSSRPSRNTGELFF. Variable domain in full (rest from reference TRBV18 and TRBJ2-2): NAGVMQNPRHLVRRRGQEARLRCSPMKGHSHVYWYRQLPEEGLKFMVYLQKENIIDESGMPKERFSAEFPKEGPSILRIQQVVRGDSAAYFCASSSRPSRNTGELFFGEGSRLTVL.

The rearrangement uses TRBV2 and TRBJ2-1, with a tentative D call TRBD1 (6 bases). V was trimmed by 6 bases and J by 4 bases, leaving 22 bases between them. CDR3 length: 17 residues. The germline V gene encodes CDR1 SNHLY and CDR2 FYNNEI. CDR3 sequence reads: CASSRRWGPPSYNEQFF. In DNA form, the CDR3 reads TGTGCCAGCAGCCGCCGCTGGGGGCCCCCGTCGTACAATGAGCAGTTCTTC.

V gene TRBV28 combines with J gene TRBJ2-7, with a weak D call TRBD2 (6 bases). The germline gives CDR1 MDHEN, CDR2 SYDVKM. This CDR3 region has 13 residues. V gave up 9 bases and J gave up 4 bases, with 16 bases separating them. The CDR3: CASRRGRQYEQYF. The CDR3 DNA is TGTGCCAGTCGGCGGGGCAGGCAGTACGAGCAGTACTTC.

V is TRBV19 and J is TRBJ2-3; no reliable D call. Trimming took off 3 bases at V and 2 bases at J, with 9 bases between the two ends. In germline, CDR1 is LNHDA, CDR2 SQIVND (reference sequence). This CDR3 spans 14 amino acids. The CDR3 here is CASSIRGATDTQYF. The CDR3 DNA is TGTGCCAGTAGTATTCGAGGAGCCACAGATACGCAGTATTTT.